This TCR beta chain was sequenced during a study of cytomegalovirus exposure and HLA in healthy donors. Overall study context: Within an early data release were about 85 million unique TCRs drawn from HLA-typed donors. Regarding the study as a whole: TCR beta sequences reportedly predicted most subjects' HLA-A and HLA-B alleles accurately. An assumption of roughly uniform sequencing depth across donors underlay the presence/absence analyses. Later on, a genetic analysis was performed. It linked a missense variant in DCLRE1C with V- and J-gene trimming of TCR beta.

Primers: 60 Vbeta forward and 13 Jbeta reverse. Using immunoSEQ multiplex PCR, the repertoire was profiled, and TCRdb retains in-frame clones only, with some absent. The repertoire holds around 270,000 clones, with about four fifths as singletons. CDR3 length: 18 amino acids. Germline V gives CDR1 KGHSH, CDR2 LQKENI. V lost 3 bases to trimming and J lost 2 bases; unmatched junction nucleotides: 11. Turning to this clone: Its antigen is not identified.

Sequenced material: PBMCs. This TCR came from a girl aged 2-10 years in good health and CMV-seronegative. J is TRBJ2-1 and V is TRBV18; 9 bases agree with TRBD2. CDR3 protein: CASSPRIIAGATYNEQFF. DNA for the CDR3: TGTGCCAGCTCACCTAGAATAATAGCGGGAGCAACCTACAATGAGCAGTTCTTC.